The 6 T cell receptor beta chains presented below share a single source sample, sequenced in a study of blood T cell repertoires in COVID-19. Clones were read by immunoSEQ multiplex PCR, and TCRdb kept only the in-frame ones, dropping some. The table has a few hundred thousand clones, 85% to 90% seen once. Sequenced material: PBMCs or T cells enriched from blood (not recorded which). The receptors shown here come from a woman between 18 and 29 years old who had recovered from COVID-19.

V is TRBV13 and J is TRBJ2-7, with TRBD2 matching over 8 bases. Germline CDR1 is PRHDT and CDR2 is FYEKMQ (reference sequence). V lost 5 bases and J lost 3; bases outside the gene matches: 6. The CDR3 is made up of 14 amino acids. The chain's CDR3 is CASSRRGAIYEQYF. CDR3 coding DNA: TGTGCCAGCAGCAGGCGGGGGGCCATCTACGAGCAGTACTTC.

The rearrangement uses TRBV27 and TRBJ1-2, with TRBD1 identical over 8 bases. V dropped 8 bases and J dropped 4; count of bases not matched to a gene: 9. The CDR3 covers 14 residues. Germline lookup yields CDR1 MNHEY and CDR2 SMNVEV (reference sequence). The CDR3 region is CASYAGTGLYGYTF. The CDR3 DNA sequence: TGTGCCAGCTATGCCGGGACAGGCCTCTATGGCTACACCTTC.

In nucleotides, the CDR3 is TGTGCCAGCAGTCAGGGGGGACAGGGGAAAGAGACCCAGTACTTC. Its translation: CASSQGGQGKETQYF. The chain combines TRBV28 with TRBJ2-5, with 10 bases aligning to TRBD1. With V trimmed by 5 bases and J by 3 bases, 6 bases remained unmatched. The CDR3 runs 15 residues. CDR1 MDHEN and CDR2 SYDVKM come from the germline V gene.

The chain combines TRBV9 with TRBJ1-4, with TRBD1 as a possible D gene (5 bases). Germline V lookup: CDR1 SGDLS, CDR2 YYNGEE. The germline V and J ends were trimmed by 4 bases and 5 bases, with 18 bases remaining between them. The CDR3 runs to 16 residues. Written as DNA, the CDR3 is TGTGCCAGCAGCCCTACCTTTCAGGGCTGGAATGAAAAACTGTTTTTT. As protein: CASSPTFQGWNEKLFF.

The chain uses TRBV10-3 and TRBJ1-1, with D tentatively TRBD1 (5 bases). Germline V gene sequence: CDR1 ENHRY, CDR2 SYGVKD. Trimming cost V 6 bases and J 1 base, with 12 bases left between them. The CDR3 is made up of 14 amino acids. CDR3 residues: CAISEDQGNTEAFF. CDR3 bases: TGTGCCATCAGCGAAGACCAGGGGAACACTGAAGCTTTCTTT.

The rearrangement links TRBV5-6 to TRBJ1-2, with D perhaps matching TRBD1 (6 bases). Trimming removed 0 bases from V and 7 bases from J, with 10 bases in between. Germline assignment: CDR1 SGHDT and CDR2 YYEEEE. This CDR3 has 13 amino acids. Here the CDR3 DNA reads TGTGCCAGCAGCTTGGCAGGGGAGATTGGCTACACCTTC. It specifies CASSLAGEIGYTF.